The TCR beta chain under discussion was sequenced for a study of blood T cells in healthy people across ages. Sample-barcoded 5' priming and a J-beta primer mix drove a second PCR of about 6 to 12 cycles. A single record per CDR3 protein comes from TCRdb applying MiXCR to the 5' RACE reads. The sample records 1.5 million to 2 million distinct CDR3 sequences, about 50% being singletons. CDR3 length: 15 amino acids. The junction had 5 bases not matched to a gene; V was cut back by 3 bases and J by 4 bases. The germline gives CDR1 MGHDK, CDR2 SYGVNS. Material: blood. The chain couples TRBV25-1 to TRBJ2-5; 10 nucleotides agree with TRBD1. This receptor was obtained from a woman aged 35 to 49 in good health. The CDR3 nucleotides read TGTGCCAGCAGTGAGGGACAGGGGTCATTAGAGACCCAGTACTTC. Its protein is CASSEGQGSLETQYF.